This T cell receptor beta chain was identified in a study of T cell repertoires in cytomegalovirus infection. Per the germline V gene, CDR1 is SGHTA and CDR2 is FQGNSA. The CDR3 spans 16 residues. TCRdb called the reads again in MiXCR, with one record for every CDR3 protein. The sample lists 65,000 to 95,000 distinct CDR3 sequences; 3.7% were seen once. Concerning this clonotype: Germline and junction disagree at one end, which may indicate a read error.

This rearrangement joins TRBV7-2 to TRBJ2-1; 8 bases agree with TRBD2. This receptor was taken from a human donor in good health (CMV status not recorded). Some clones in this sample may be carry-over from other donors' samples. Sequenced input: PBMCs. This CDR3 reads CASSLAGAGGPNGQCF. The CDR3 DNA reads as TGTGCCAGCAGCTTAGCAGGGGCGGGGGGACCCAATGGGCAGTGCTTC.